The next 2 T cell receptor delta chains were all read from a single sample in a study of γδ T cells in repeated Plasmodium falciparum infection. Flow sorting of PBMC yielded separate Vgamma9/Vdelta2+ and Vdelta2-negative gammadelta T cell populations for bulk repertoire analysis. TCRdb repeated clone calling on the multiplex PCR reads with CATT. The data show more than 45,000 delta-chain clones, approximately 1.5% seen once. Sequenced material: gamma-delta T cells from blood. These receptors all stem from a pool of human donors (malaria-infected and uninfected, not separated).

This clone was picked up many times. Other DNA sequences from this sample encode an identical CDR3 as well. This chain connects TRDV1 to TRDJ1; D remains unclear. The CDR3 loop spans 19 amino acids. Germline assignment: CDR1 TSWWSYY and CDR2 QGS. Trimming removed 1 base from V and 0 bases from J, with 21 bases in between. This CDR3 reads CALGEPSASCESDTDKLIF. The CDR3, as DNA: TGTGCTCTTGGGGAACCGAGTGCCTCCTGCGAATCTGACACCGATAAACTCATCTTT.

The sample holds a few counts of this clone. The protein TCRdb lists belongs to a much larger clone and differs from this DNA's translation at residue 3, which points to a read error; the protein shown is made from the DNA. The chain combines TRDV1 with TRDJ1; maybe TRDD3 (7 bases). This CDR3 has 21 residues. Germline V gene data show CDR1 as TSWWSYY and CDR2 as QGS. The CDR3 DNA sequence: TGTGCTCCTGGGGTCAGCACCTGTCCTCCTACTGGGGTAGGGTACACCGATAAACTCATCTTT. Its protein product is CAPGVSTCPPTGVGYTDKLIF.